This T cell receptor (beta chain) was sequenced during a study of blood T cell repertoires in COVID-19. V dropped 2 bases and J dropped 5; count of bases not matched to a gene: 8. The CDR3 has 16 amino acids. CDR1 and CDR2 from the germline V gene are MNHEY and SMNVEV (reference sequence). Cohorts were assigned according to the clinical history that participants reported. Only in-frame clones appear in the TCRdb table, and some are missing; sequencing was by immunoSEQ multiplex PCR. This table has approximately 200,000 clones, approximately 80% appearing once. Specimen: PBMCs or T cells enriched from blood (not recorded which). The rearrangement uses TRBV27 and TRBJ2-7; TRBD2 agrees at 11 bases. This TCR was sampled from a woman between 40 and 50 years old with acute COVID-19. The CDR3 protein is CASSLLASGRRHEQYF. DNA of the CDR3: TGTGCCAGCAGTTTACTGGCTAGCGGGAGGCGACACGAGCAGTACTTC.